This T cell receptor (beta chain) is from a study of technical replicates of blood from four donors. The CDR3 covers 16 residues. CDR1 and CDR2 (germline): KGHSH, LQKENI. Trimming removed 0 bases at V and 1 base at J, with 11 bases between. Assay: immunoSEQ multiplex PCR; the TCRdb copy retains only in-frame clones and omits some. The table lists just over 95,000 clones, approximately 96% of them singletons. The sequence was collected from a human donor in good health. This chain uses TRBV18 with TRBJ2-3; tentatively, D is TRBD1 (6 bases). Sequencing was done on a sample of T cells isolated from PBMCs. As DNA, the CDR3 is TGTGCCAGCTCACCACCGGTCAGGGGTGGCACAGATACGCAGTATTTT. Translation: CASSPPVRGGTDTQYF.